One and the same sample provided the 23 T cell receptor beta chains below, sequenced in a study of identical twins. Via MiXCR, TCRdb re-called the 5' RACE reads, giving one row per CDR3 protein. The repertoire includes roughly 1,500,000 distinct CDR3 sequences, about 32% of them detected once, and about 0.25% sits in the top ten. The sequenced material came from cord blood. These receptors were collected from a newborn girl in good health.

The rearrangement joins TRBV13 to TRBJ1-5; D is uncertain. The CDR3 is made up of 17 amino acids. The germline V gene has CDR1 PRHDT and CDR2 FYEKMQ (reference sequence). V shed 1 base and J shed 0 bases, with 13 bases lying between them. The CDR3 DNA is TGTGCCAGCAGCTTAGCGCGACATTCTTATAGCAATCAGCCCCAGCATTTT. This encodes CASSLARHSYSNQPQHF.

The rearrangement uses TRBV2 and TRBJ1-5; TRBD1 might be the D (5 bases). Germline V gene lookup returns CDR1 SNHLY and CDR2 FYNNEI. V was cut by 5 bases and J by 0 bases, with 17 bases left in between. This CDR3 contains 17 residues. This CDR3 reads CASSWGRDYYSNQPQHF. The CDR3, as DNA: TGTGCCAGCAGTTGGGGCAGGGATTATTATAGCAATCAGCCCCAGCATTTT.

This clonotype was recorded a few times. The chain couples TRBV6-2 or TRBV6-3 to TRBJ2-7, with a weak D call TRBD2 (6 bases). V was pared by 8 bases and J by 2 bases, with 19 bases between. From germline, CDR1 is MNHEY and CDR2 SVGEGT. This CDR3 has 15 residues. The CDR3 loop is CASDPPGKRAYEQYF. CDR3 coding DNA: TGTGCCAGCGACCCGCCGGGTAAGCGGGCCTACGAGCAGTACTTC.

This clonotype came up a few times. The chain carries TRBV24-1 and TRBJ1-1, with a possible D match to TRBD1 (5 bases). Germline-derived CDR1 and CDR2 are KGHDR and SFDVKD. The CDR3 runs 13 residues. Trimming took off 4 bases at V and 8 bases at J, with 13 bases between the two ends. CDR3 in amino acids: CATSDRTGGEAFF. The CDR3 nucleotides read TGTGCCACCAGTGACAGGACCGGGGGGGAAGCTTTCTTT.

Many counts were recorded for this clonotype. The genes are TRBV7-2 and TRBJ2-3; perhaps TRBD1 as D (6 bases). This CDR3 has 14 amino acids. V gave up 5 bases and J gave up 1 base, with 10 bases separating them. Germline V CDR1 and CDR2: SGHTA, FQGNSA. This CDR3 is CASSTRTGTDTQYF. CDR3 coding DNA: TGTGCCAGCAGCACCAGGACAGGCACAGATACGCAGTATTTT.

This clonotype was seen many times. This chain connects TRBV27 to TRBJ2-3; D ambiguous. The V end was cut by 4 bases, the J end by 2 bases, with 7 bases between. Germline CDR1 and CDR2: MNHEY and SMNVEV (reference sequence). This CDR3 region has 13 residues. This chain's CDR3 is CASSSFTTDTQYF. The CDR3 DNA reads as TGTGCCAGCAGTTCCTTCACCACAGATACGCAGTATTTT.

This clonotype was detected many times. This chain links TRBV5-1 with TRBJ2-1; 9 nucleotides match TRBD2. V shed 0 bases, J shed 3 bases, and the junction held 4 bases outside the gene matches. CDR1 and CDR2 (germline): SGHRS, YFSETQ. This CDR3 is 16 amino acids long. The CDR3 loop reads CASSLDSGSNYNEQFF. Written as DNA, the CDR3 is TGCGCCAGCAGCTTGGATAGCGGGAGCAACTACAATGAGCAGTTCTTC. The entire variable domain, with the rest obtained from reference TRBV5-1 and TRBJ2-1, is as follows: KAGVTQTPRYLIKTRGQQVTLSCSPISGHRSVSWYQQTPGQGLQFLFEYFSETQRNKGNFPGRFSGRQFSNSRSEMNVSTLELGDSALYLCASSLDSGSNYNEQFFGPGTRLTVL.

A remark on this clonotype: One end of the junction fails to match germline, which may point to a read error. The V call is TRBV9, the J call TRBJ2-3, with 11 bases lining up with TRBD1. This CDR3 has 15 amino acids. Germline lookup yields CDR1 SGDLS and CDR2 YYNGEE. The CDR3 spells CASSDSGTGGDTQSF. The CDR3 bases are TGTGCCAGCAGCGATTCCGGGACAGGGGGAGATACGCAGTCTTTT.

This chain connects TRBV30 to TRBJ1-2; D unresolved. Trimming took off 3 bases at V and 8 bases at J, with 13 bases between the two ends. There are 12 residues in the CDR3. Germline values: CDR1 GTSNPN, CDR2 SVGIG (reference sequence). The CDR3 loop reads CAWSRLLAGYTF. The CDR3 region has the DNA TGTGCCTGGAGCCGGTTGTTAGCGGGCTACACCTTC.

J is TRBJ2-3 and V is TRBV15; 7 bases are a match to TRBD2. J was trimmed by 6 bases and V by 3 bases; bases with no gene match: 15. The CDR3 covers 17 residues. Germline CDR1 and CDR2: LNHNV and YYDKDF (reference sequence). This CDR3 reads CATSRGISGLDSDTQYF. DNA for the CDR3: TGTGCCACCAGCAGGGGGATTAGCGGACTAGATTCCGATACGCAGTATTTT.

This clonotype has just a few counts. The chain recombines TRBV20-1 with TRBJ2-7; D is possibly TRBD1 (6 bases). V shed 5 bases and J shed 6 bases, with 20 bases lying between them. There are 14 residues in the CDR3. Germline V CDR1 and CDR2: DFQATT, SNEGSKA (reference sequence). DNA for the CDR3: TGCAGTGCTCCTTACAGGGACCCTTTTGCCGAGCAGTACTTC. This codes for CSAPYRDPFAEQYF.

To note about this clonotype: A read error may produce the germline difference seen at one junction end. The CDR3 coding sequence is TGTGCCTGCAGCCACGGACTAGCGGAGACCCAGTACTTC. Translation gives CACSHGLAETQYF. The V gene is TRBV14, the J gene TRBJ2-7; 9 bases are shared with TRBD2. The J call may be faulty, since TRBJ2-5 better matches the DNA end. This CDR3 contains 13 residues. The germline V gene has CDR1 SGHDN and CDR2 FVKESK.

V is TRBV12-3 or TRBV12-4 and J is TRBJ2-1; 9 bases match TRBD2. This CDR3 has 17 amino acids. V was pared by 5 bases and J by 0 bases, with 8 bases of the junction left unmatched. The DNA of the CDR3 is TGTGCCAGCAGTCCTAGACTAGCGGAAAGCTCCTACAATGAGCAGTTCTTC. This sequence encodes CASSPRLAESSYNEQFF.

V and J are TRBV7-2 and TRBJ2-1; 11 nucleotides align to TRBD2. CDR3 length: 17 amino acids. The germline gives CDR1 SGHTA, CDR2 FQGNSA. Losses at the gene ends were 1 base for V and 0 bases for J; bases not matched to a gene: 2. CDR3 sequence (DNA): TGTGCCAGCAGCTTAGGGACTAGCGGGTACTCCTACAATGAGCAGTTCTTC. Amino acid sequence: CASSLGTSGYSYNEQFF. The complete variable domain, with remaining parts taken from reference TRBV7-2 and TRBJ2-1, reads GAGVSQSPSNKVTEKGKDVELRCDPISGHTALYWYRQSLGQGLEFLIYFQGNSAPDKSGLPSDRFSAERTGGSVSTLTIQRTQQEDSAVYLCASSLGTSGYSYNEQFFGPGTRLTVL.

The chain has TRBV12-3 or TRBV12-4 and TRBJ2-2, with TRBD1 matching over 8 bases. With 1 base clipped from V and 7 bases from J, the junction kept 8 bases outside the gene matches. The length of the CDR3 is 16 residues. In DNA, the CDR3 is TGTGCCAGCAGTTTAGTGGGTCAGGGGGCCGGCGGGGAGCTGTTTTTT. Its protein is CASSLVGQGAGGELFF.

This clonotype has a handful of counts. The chain links TRBV7-2 to TRBJ2-7; 7 nucleotides match TRBD2. After removal of 0 bases from V and 5 bases from J, the junction contained 4 bases not matched to a gene. Germline CDR1 is SGHTA and CDR2 is FQGNSA. The CDR3 contains 14 residues. The CDR3 DNA reads TGTGCCAGCAGCTTAGCGCGGGAGAGAAACGAGCAGTACTTC. Protein sequence: CASSLARERNEQYF.

The chain is built from TRBV7-9 and TRBJ1-2, with a possible D match to TRBD1 (6 bases). This CDR3 comprises 16 residues. V was shortened by 2 bases and J by 1 base, with 14 bases between the two germline ends. CDR1 and CDR2 from the germline V gene are SEHNR and FQNEAQ (reference sequence). CDR3 protein: CASSLPTGGFNYGYTF. The CDR3 DNA sequence: TGTGCCAGCAGCTTACCGACAGGCGGCTTTAACTATGGCTACACCTTC.

The chain joins TRBV29-1 to TRBJ2-7, with 8 bases identical to TRBD1. TRBJ2-4 explains the end of the DNA better; the J call may be wrong. Germline V gene data show CDR1 as SQVTM and CDR2 as ANQGSEA. This CDR3 has 14 residues. CDR3 coding DNA: TGCAGCGTTGAAAGAGGACAGGGTCCGAACATTCAGTACTTC. It is translated as CSVERGQGPNIQYF.

This clonotype occurred many times. This chain uses TRBV24-1 with TRBJ2-7; D is perhaps TRBD1 (5 bases). Germline CDR1 KGHDR, CDR2 SFDVKD. V dropped 3 bases and J dropped 0 bases, with 11 bases sitting between them. The CDR3 has 15 residues. The CDR3, as DNA: TGTGCCACCAGTGATCCGCTGACAGCCTCCTACGAGCAGTACTTC. Protein: CATSDPLTASYEQYF.

This clonotype was counted a few times. CDR3 sequence: CSAPPIRDRGLYGYTF. CDR3 DNA sequence: TGCAGTGCGCCCCCAATCCGGGACAGGGGTTTGTATGGCTACACCTTC. The rearrangement links TRBV20-1 to TRBJ1-2; TRBD1 agrees at 10 bases. This CDR3 comprises 16 residues. The germline V gene encodes CDR1 DFQATT and CDR2 SNEGSKA (reference sequence). J gave up 5 bases and V 6 bases, and 15 bases lay outside the gene matches.

The table lists this clonotype with a count of one. The rearrangement links TRBV24-1 to TRBJ2-7; D may be TRBD2 (6 bases). Germline lookup yields CDR1 KGHDR and CDR2 SFDVKD. V gave up 1 base and J gave up 3 bases, with 9 bases separating them. The length of the CDR3 is 14 residues. The CDR3 reads CATSDLGGDYEQYF. CDR3 DNA: TGTGCCACCAGTGATTTAGGCGGGGACTACGAGCAGTACTTC.

The chain has TRBV10-3 and TRBJ2-3; a possible D gene is TRBD1 (5 bases). The CDR3 has 13 amino acids. Looked up from germline, CDR1 is ENHRY and CDR2 is SYGVKD. V was pared by 4 bases and J by 2 bases, with 7 bases between. CDR3 in amino acids: CAISVRDTDTQYF. For the CDR3, the DNA is TGTGCCATCAGTGTCAGGGACACAGATACGCAGTATTTT.

A word on this clonotype: A much larger clone is a single base away; this may be a read error. The chain couples TRBV5-1 to TRBJ2-3; 8 positions match TRBD1. V was pared by 7 bases and J by 4 bases, with 5 bases of the junction left unmatched. The CDR3 spans 13 residues. The germline gives CDR1 SGHRS, CDR2 YFSETQ. This chain's CDR3 is CASRDRYADTQYF. In nucleotides, the CDR3 is TGCGCCAGCCGGGACAGGTACGCAGATACGCAGTATTTT.